The rows below give T cell receptor beta chains drawn from one sample of a study of shared clonotypes between healthy human individuals. The method was immunoSEQ multiplex PCR; TCRdb's version includes in-frame clones alone and lacks a portion of them. The repertoire holds approximately 2.4 million clones, almost 96% seen once, with 0.1% to 0.15% in the top ten. Sequenced: naive CD4+ T cells sorted from blood. The source of these receptors is a man between 18 and 35 years old in good health. Both conserved end residues are part of each CDR3. The D gene is left open where the match is weak.

D gene: -; J gene: TRBJ1-4; V gene: TRBV4-1; CDR3 protein: CATSGEKLFF; CDR3 DNA: TGCGCCACCTCCGGAGAAAAACTGTTTTTT
D gene: -; J gene: TRBJ2-7; V gene: TRBV2; CDR3 protein: CASSEEAGGGYEQYF; CDR3 DNA: TGTGCCAGCAGTGAAGAGGCAGGGGGAGGCTACGAGCAGTACTTC
D gene: -; J gene: TRBJ2-7; V gene: TRBV28; CDR3 protein: CASMQVTGGSYEQYF; CDR3 DNA: TGTGCCAGCATGCAAGTGACAGGCGGCTCCTACGAGCAGTACTTC
D gene: TRBD1; J gene: TRBJ2-7; V gene: TRBV5-1; CDR3 protein: CASSFGQGFNYEQYF; CDR3 DNA: TGCGCCAGCAGCTTTGGACAGGGGTTTAACTACGAGCAGTACTTC
D gene: TRBD1; J gene: TRBJ2-2; V gene: TRBV4-1; CDR3 protein: CASSQGQGQNTGELFF; CDR3 DNA: TGCGCCAGCAGCCAGGGACAGGGCCAGAACACCGGGGAGCTGTTTTTT
D gene: -; J gene: TRBJ1-2; V gene: TRBV5-8; CDR3 protein: CASMQGPNYFNYGYTF; CDR3 DNA: TGTGCCAGCATGCAGGGACCCAACTATTTTAACTATGGCTACACCTTC
D gene: TRBD1; J gene: TRBJ1-2; V gene: TRBV28; CDR3 protein: CASSLTGSGYTF; CDR3 DNA: TGTGCCAGCAGTCTGACAGGGTCTGGCTACACCTTC
D gene: -; J gene: TRBJ1-4; V gene: TRBV28; CDR3 protein: CASSLHGDRKVEKLFF; CDR3 DNA: TGTGCCAGCAGTTTACATGGCGACCGTAAGGTTGAAAAACTGTTTTTT
D gene: -; J gene: TRBJ1-1; V gene: TRBV29-1; CDR3 protein: CSVGYTLNTEAFF; CDR3 DNA: TGCAGCGTTGGTTATACCCTGAACACTGAAGCTTTCTTT
D gene: TRBD1; J gene: TRBJ1-2; V gene: TRBV6-5; CDR3 protein: CASSGQGDGYTF; CDR3 DNA: TGTGCCAGCAGTGGACAGGGTGATGGCTACACCTTC
D gene: TRBD1; J gene: TRBJ2-7; V gene: TRBV30; CDR3 protein: CAWRLRQGRGYEQYF; CDR3 DNA: TGTGCCTGGAGACTACGACAGGGGCGAGGCTACGAGCAGTACTTC
D gene: TRBD2; J gene: TRBJ2-7; V gene: TRBV7-2; CDR3 protein: CASSPRAGAYEQYF; CDR3 DNA: TGTGCCAGCAGCCCCCGGGCGGGGGCCTACGAGCAGTACTTC
D gene: -; J gene: TRBJ2-5; V gene: TRBV6-8; CDR3 protein: CASRRRTQYF; CDR3 DNA: TGTGCCAGCAGACGACGGACCCAGTACTTC
D gene: TRBD1; J gene: TRBJ2-7; V gene: TRBV5-1; CDR3 protein: CASSYANRGGAEQYF; CDR3 DNA: TGCGCCAGCAGTTACGCTAACAGGGGTGGAGCCGAGCAGTACTTC
D gene: -; J gene: TRBJ1-5; V gene: TRBV5-1; CDR3 protein: CASSLEGYYNQPQHF; CDR3 DNA: TGCGCCAGCAGCTTGGAGGGGTACTACAATCAGCCCCAGCATTTT
D gene: -; J gene: TRBJ2-6; V gene: TRBV5-4; CDR3 protein: CASNSGANVLTF; CDR3 DNA: TGTGCCAGCAACTCTGGGGCCAACGTCCTGACTTTC
D gene: -; J gene: TRBJ2-7; V gene: TRBV18; CDR3 protein: CASSPSSSYEQYF; CDR3 DNA: TGTGCCAGCTCACCAAGCAGTTCCTACGAGCAGTACTTC
D gene: -; J gene: TRBJ2-7; V gene: TRBV6-1; CDR3 protein: CASRGSYEQYF; CDR3 DNA: TGTGCCTCCAGGGGTTCCTACGAGCAGTACTTC
D gene: -; J gene: TRBJ2-1; V gene: TRBV20-1; CDR3 protein: CSASRGEQFF; CDR3 DNA: TGCAGTGCTAGTCGGGGGGAGCAGTTCTTC
D gene: -; J gene: TRBJ1-5; V gene: TRBV2; CDR3 protein: CASSARLRGQHF; CDR3 DNA: TGTGCCAGCAGCGCAAGGCTTCGGGGTCAGCATTTT
D gene: TRBD1; J gene: TRBJ1-6; V gene: TRBV6-1; CDR3 protein: CASSGQGKTNSPLHF; CDR3 DNA: TGTGCCAGCAGCGGACAGGGAAAAACGAATTCACCCCTCCACTTT
D gene: TRBD1; J gene: TRBJ1-2; V gene: TRBV7-2; CDR3 protein: CASSFTGGDVGYTF; CDR3 DNA: TGTGCCAGCAGCTTTACAGGGGGCGATGTGGGCTACACCTTC
D gene: -; J gene: TRBJ1-5; V gene: TRBV13; CDR3 protein: CASSRRAKYDSNQPQHF; CDR3 DNA: TGTGCCAGCAGCCGTCGGGCCAAATACGATAGCAATCAGCCCCAGCATTTT
D gene: -; J gene: TRBJ2-5; V gene: TRBV5-1; CDR3 protein: CASSLVGLGETQYF; CDR3 DNA: TGCGCCAGCAGCTTGGTGGGTTTAGGAGAGACCCAGTACTTC
D gene: -; J gene: TRBJ2-2; V gene: TRBV7-2; CDR3 protein: CASSLGRGNTGELFF; CDR3 DNA: TGTGCCAGCAGCTTGGGGCGGGGTAACACCGGGGAGCTGTTTTTT
D gene: -; J gene: TRBJ1-2; V gene: TRBV18; CDR3 protein: CASSPGDYGYTF; CDR3 DNA: TGTGCCAGCTCACCGGGGGACTATGGCTACACCTTC
D gene: TRBD1; J gene: TRBJ1-5; V gene: TRBV2; CDR3 protein: CASSTGGSGSNQPQHF; CDR3 DNA: TGTGCCAGCAGCACAGGGGGTTCGGGTAGCAATCAGCCCCAGCATTTT
D gene: TRBD1; J gene: TRBJ2-7; V gene: TRBV7-8; CDR3 protein: CASSLARDRAVNIYEQYF; CDR3 DNA: TGTGCCAGCAGCTTAGCCCGGGACAGGGCGGTAAATATTTACGAGCAGTACTTC
D gene: TRBD1; J gene: TRBJ2-5; V gene: TRBV6-6; CDR3 protein: CASSSMGQGGIGTQYF; CDR3 DNA: TGTGCCAGCAGTTCCATGGGACAGGGGGGAATTGGGACCCAGTACTTC